One and the same sample provided the 8 T cell receptor beta chains below, sequenced in a study of blood T cell repertoires in COVID-19. Generated by immunoSEQ multiplex PCR, the TCRdb table keeps only in-frame clones and is missing some. The repertoire holds 190,000 or so clones, about 81% seen once, with around 9.2% in the top ten. Source material: PBMCs or T cells enriched from blood (not recorded which). The receptors here all came from a man aged 35 to 55 who had recovered from COVID-19.

V gene TRBV19 combines with J gene TRBJ1-3; a possible D gene is TRBD1 (5 bases). Trimming shortened V by 7 bases and J by 0 bases, and 13 bases separated the two germline ends. Germline CDR1 and CDR2: LNHDA and SQIVND (reference sequence). The CDR3 extends over 15 amino acids. Written as DNA, the CDR3 is TGTGCCAGTACACAACGGGGGAGCTCTGGAAACACCATATATTTT. This translates into CASTQRGSSGNTIYF.

V and J are TRBV5-6 and TRBJ2-7; possibly TRBD1 for D (6 bases). Germline loops: CDR1 SGHDT, CDR2 YYEEEE. V gave up 4 bases and J gave up 4 bases, with 18 bases separating them. The CDR3 is 15 residues long. In nucleotides, the CDR3 is TGTGCCAGCAGCCTAGGGGGTGTCGAAGGGTACGAGCAGTACTTC. Translation gives CASSLGGVEGYEQYF. The whole variable domain, remainder taken from reference TRBV5-6 and TRBJ2-7, is DAGVTQSPTHLIKTRGQQVTLRCSPKSGHDTVSWYQQALGQGPQFIFQYYEEEERQRGNFPDRFSGHQFPNYSSELNVNALLLGDSALYLCASSLGGVEGYEQYFGPGTRLTVT.

The V call is TRBV7-2, the J call TRBJ1-2; 12 bases fit TRBD1. Per germline, CDR1 SGHTA and CDR2 FQGNSA. This CDR3 comprises 15 residues. Unmatched junction bases numbered 9, after V lost 5 bases and J lost 8 bases. CDR3 residues: CASSPRGTGGKGYTF. CDR3 DNA: TGTGCCAGCAGCCCTCGGGGGACAGGGGGCAAAGGCTACACCTTC. Using reference TRBV7-2 and TRBJ1-2 for the parts outside the CDR3, the full variable domain is GAGVSQSPSNKVTEKGKDVELRCDPISGHTALYWYRQSLGQGLEFLIYFQGNSAPDKSGLPSDRFSAERTGGSVSTLTIQRTQQEDSAVYLCASSPRGTGGKGYTFGSGTRLTVV.

This chain joins TRBV7-7 and TRBJ2-3, with 9 bases aligning to TRBD2. CDR1 SSHAT and CDR2 FNYEAQ come from the germline V gene (reference sequence). V lost 3 bases to trimming and J lost 0 bases; unmatched junction nucleotides: 10. This CDR3 comprises 18 residues. The CDR3 coding sequence is TGTGCCAGCAGCTTCCAGGCTAGCGGGGATCCTAGCACAGATACGCAGTATTTT. Translating it yields CASSFQASGDPSTDTQYF. The entire variable domain, with the rest obtained from reference TRBV7-7 and TRBJ2-3, is as follows: GAGVSQSPRYKVTKRGQDVTLRCDPISSHATLYWYQQALGQGPEFLTYFNYEAQPDKSGLPSDRFSAERPEGSISTLTIQRTEQRDSAMYRCASSFQASGDPSTDTQYFGPGTRLTVL.

This clone has at least ten counts. V usage is TRBV5-4 and J usage is TRBJ2-7; D perhaps matches TRBD1 (6 bases). Germline assignment: CDR1 SGHNT and CDR2 YYREEE (reference sequence). CDR3 length: 12 residues. Trimming left V 5 bases short and J 9 bases short, with 15 bases between. Here the CDR3 DNA reads TGTGCCAGCAGTCACACTCAGGGGCGGCAGTACTTC. Its protein product is CASSHTQGRQYF.

The table lists this clone with a few counts. The chain has TRBV3-1 (or the pseudogene TRBV3-2) and TRBJ1-1; 10 bases map to TRBD1. The ends lost 4 bases at V and 0 bases at J; junction bases unmatched: 5. The CDR3 is made up of 16 amino acids. Germline CDR1 reads LGHDT; CDR2 reads YNNKEL (reference sequence). CDR3 amino acids: CASSPPGQGMNTEAFF. The CDR3 nucleotides read TGTGCCAGCAGCCCCCCGGGACAGGGGATGAACACTGAAGCTTTCTTT.

The chain uses TRBV19 and TRBJ2-2; D not resolved. V lost 6 bases to trimming and J lost 0 bases, with 11 bases between them. Looked up from germline, CDR1 is LNHDA and CDR2 is SQIVND (reference sequence). The CDR3 length is 15 residues. In DNA form, the CDR3 reads TGTGCCAGTAGACGTAGAAGTTCGAACACCGGGGAGCTGTTTTTT. As protein: CASRRRSSNTGELFF.

This clone was counted only a few times. In DNA, the CDR3 is TGTGCCAGCAGCGTAGGAGCGGACGGCTACAATGAGCAGTTCTTC. Amino acids: CASSVGADGYNEQFF. This sequence joins TRBV9 and TRBJ2-1; possible D gene TRBD2, 5 bases. CDR3 length equals 15 residues. The germline V gene has CDR1 SGDLS and CDR2 YYNGEE. V lost 0 bases, J lost 3 bases, and 10 bases lay in between.